These T cell receptor beta chains were read from a single sample in a study of early T cells in non-severe SARS-CoV-2 infection. Using its own MiXCR run on the 5' RACE reads, TCRdb lists one record per CDR3 protein. The sample contains 69,000 or so distinct CDR3 sequences, approximately 13% of which appear only once. The sequenced sample was whole blood. The receptors come from an adult who was a healthcare worker with PCR-confirmed SARS-CoV-2 infection or an uninfected control (not recorded which). Each CDR3 is given with its conserved first and last residue. D genes are given only for firm matches. Rows give clone size only sometimes, using once, few, many, or a class for an expanded clone.

NA,TRBV3-1,TRBJ2-3,NA,CASSQVPGSPADTQYF,TGTGCCAGCAGCCAAGTCCCCGGCTCTCCCGCAGATACGCAGTATTTT
NA,TRBV18,TRBJ1-1,TRBD1,CASSPDRGRVNTEAFF,TGTGCCAGCTCACCCGACAGGGGGCGGGTGAACACTGAAGCTTTCTTT
few,TRBV24-1,TRBJ2-3,NA,CATSDPTGTDTQYF,TGTGCCACCAGTGACCCGACTGGCACAGATACGCAGTATTTT
NA,TRBV11-2,TRBJ2-7,NA,CASSLVAGSSFYEQYF,TGTGCCAGCAGCTTAGTGGCCGGGAGTTCCTTTTACGAGCAGTACTTC
many,TRBV6-1,TRBJ1-1,TRBD1,CASRPDRGQNTEAFF,TGTGCCAGCAGACCTGACAGGGGGCAGAACACTGAAGCTTTCTTT
few,TRBV28,TRBJ1-6,NA,CASNIPPRRPLHF,TGTGCCAGCAATATCCCGCCTAGGAGACCCCTCCACTTT
many,TRBV14,TRBJ2-7,NA,CASSQFGNPREQYF,TGTGCCAGCAGCCAATTTGGAAACCCTCGCGAGCAGTACTTC
NA,TRBV7-9,TRBJ2-7,TRBD2,CASSLAGRGGQYF,TGTGCCAGCAGCTTAGCAGGCCGCGGGGGGCAGTACTTC
many,TRBV7-3,TRBJ2-1,TRBD2,CASSFHLAGEQFF,TGTGCCAGCAGCTTTCACCTAGCGGGGGAGCAGTTCTTC
NA,TRBV2,TRBJ2-2,TRBD1,CASSEFRSGGSSLAGELFF,TGTGCCAGCAGTGAATTTCGGTCAGGGGGCTCCTCCCTTGCCGGGGAGCTGTTTTTT
many,TRBV18,TRBJ1-1,TRBD1,CASSRQTGSLGAFF,TGTGCCAGCTCCCGTCAGACAGGGTCCTTGGGGGCTTTCTTT
NA,TRBV7-9,TRBJ2-7,TRBD1,CASTPGQIIYEQYF,TGTGCCAGCACCCCGGGACAGATCATCTACGAGCAGTACTTC
NA,TRBV29-1,TRBJ2-5,NA,CSAINTETQYF,TGCAGCGCTATAAACACGGAAACCCAGTACTTC
many,TRBV7-9,TRBJ2-2,NA,CASSLGSGELFF,TGTGCCAGCAGCTTAGGGAGCGGGGAGCTGTTTTTT
NA,TRBV10-3,TRBJ2-1,TRBD2,CAISRAGIDNEQFF,TGTGCCATCAGTAGAGCGGGAATTGACAATGAGCAGTTCTTC
NA,TRBV6-1,TRBJ2-7,NA,CASSYGYGEQYF,TGTGCCAGCAGTTATGGGTACGGCGAGCAGTACTTC
few,TRBV7-9,TRBJ1-6,TRBD1,CASSLVDRGATNSPLHF,TGTGCCAGCAGCTTAGTGGACAGGGGGGCGACTAATTCACCCCTCCACTTT
NA,TRBV18,TRBJ2-1,TRBD2,CASSLTSGGTINNEQFF,TGTGCCAGCTCACTTACTAGCGGGGGGACTATTAACAATGAGCAGTTCTTC
NA,TRBV6-2/TRBV6-3,TRBJ1-1,TRBD1,CASIYYPTGYVTEAFF,TGTGCCAGCATCTACTACCCGACAGGGTACGTCACTGAAGCTTTCTTT
NA,TRBV20-1,TRBJ2-3,NA,CSAGLITDTQYF,TGCAGTGCGGGACTCATCACAGATACGCAGTATTTT
many,TRBV24-1,TRBJ1-2,NA,CATSDSGGSGYTF,TGTGCCACCAGTGATTCGGGGGGAAGCGGCTACACCTTC